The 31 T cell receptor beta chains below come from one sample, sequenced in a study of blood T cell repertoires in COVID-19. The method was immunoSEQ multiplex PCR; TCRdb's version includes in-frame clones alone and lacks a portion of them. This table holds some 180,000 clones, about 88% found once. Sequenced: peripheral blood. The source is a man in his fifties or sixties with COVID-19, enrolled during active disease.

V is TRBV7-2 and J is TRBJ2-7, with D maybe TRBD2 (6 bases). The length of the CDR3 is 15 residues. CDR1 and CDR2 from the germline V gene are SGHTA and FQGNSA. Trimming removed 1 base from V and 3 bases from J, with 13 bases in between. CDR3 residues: CASSLEWVSGYEQYF. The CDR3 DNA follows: TGTGCCAGCAGCTTAGAATGGGTTAGCGGCTACGAGCAGTACTTC.

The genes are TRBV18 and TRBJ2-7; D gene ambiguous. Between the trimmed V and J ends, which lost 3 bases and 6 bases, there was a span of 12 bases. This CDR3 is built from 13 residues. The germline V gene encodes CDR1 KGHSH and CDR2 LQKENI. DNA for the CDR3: TGTGCCAGCTCACCCACTCCACAGTCCGAGCAGTACTTC. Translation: CASSPTPQSEQYF.

Written as DNA, the CDR3 is TGTGCCAGCAGCCCCGGGGGAAAAGAGACCCAGTACTTC. Its translation is CASSPGGKETQYF. The V and J genes are TRBV7-9 and TRBJ2-5; D is possibly TRBD2 (6 bases). With 5 bases removed from V and 3 bases from J, the gap between germline ends came to 10 bases. The CDR3 length is 13 residues. CDR1 is SEHNR, CDR2 FQNEAQ, per germline (reference sequence).

The CDR3 coding sequence is TGTGCCAGCAGCTTAGCGCGACACCAGGGCGGCTACACCTTC. This translates into CASSLARHQGGYTF. The chain combines TRBV7-2 with TRBJ1-2; D possibly corresponds to TRBD1 (5 bases). This CDR3 region has 14 residues. Germline CDR1 reads SGHTA; CDR2 reads FQGNSA. V was pared by 0 bases and J by 8 bases, with 13 bases between.

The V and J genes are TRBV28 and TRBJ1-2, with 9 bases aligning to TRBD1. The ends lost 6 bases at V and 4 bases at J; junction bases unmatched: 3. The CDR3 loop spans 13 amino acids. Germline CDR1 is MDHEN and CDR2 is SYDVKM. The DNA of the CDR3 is TGTGCCAGCAGACCGGGACAGGGCTATGGCTACACCTTC. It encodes CASRPGQGYGYTF.

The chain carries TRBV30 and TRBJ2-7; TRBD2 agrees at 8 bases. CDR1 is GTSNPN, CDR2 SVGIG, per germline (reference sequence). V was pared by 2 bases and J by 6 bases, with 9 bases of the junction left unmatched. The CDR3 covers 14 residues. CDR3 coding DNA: TGTGCCTGGAGTCAGGGACTAGGGGTGGGCGAGCAGTACTTC. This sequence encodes CAWSQGLGVGEQYF.

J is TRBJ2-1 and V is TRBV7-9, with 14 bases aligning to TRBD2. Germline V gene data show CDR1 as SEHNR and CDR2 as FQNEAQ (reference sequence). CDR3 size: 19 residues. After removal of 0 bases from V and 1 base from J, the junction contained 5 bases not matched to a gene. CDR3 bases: TGTGCCAGCAGCTTAGCAGGGACTAGCGGGAGTAGTTCCTACAATGAGCAGTTCTTC. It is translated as CASSLAGTSGSSSYNEQFF.

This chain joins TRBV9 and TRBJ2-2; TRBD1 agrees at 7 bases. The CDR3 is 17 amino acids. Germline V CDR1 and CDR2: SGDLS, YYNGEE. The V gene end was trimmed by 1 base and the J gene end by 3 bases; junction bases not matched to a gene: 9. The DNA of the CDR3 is TGTGCCAGCAGCGTAACTGGGACAGCTACCCACACCGGGGAGCTGTTTTTT. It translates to CASSVTGTATHTGELFF. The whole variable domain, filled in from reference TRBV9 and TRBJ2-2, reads DSGVTQTPKHLITATGQRVTLRCSPRSGDLSVYWYQQSLDQGLQFLIQYYNGEERAKGNILERFSAQQFPDLHSELNLSSLELGDSALYFCASSVTGTATHTGELFFGEGSRLTVL.

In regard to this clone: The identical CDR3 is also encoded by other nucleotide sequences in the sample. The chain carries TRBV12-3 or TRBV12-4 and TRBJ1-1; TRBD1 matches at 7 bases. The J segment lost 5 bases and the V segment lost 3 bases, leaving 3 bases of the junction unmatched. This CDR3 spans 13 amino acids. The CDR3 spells CASSFGRGTEAFF. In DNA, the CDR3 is TGTGCCAGCAGTTTCGGCAGGGGGACTGAAGCTTTCTTT.

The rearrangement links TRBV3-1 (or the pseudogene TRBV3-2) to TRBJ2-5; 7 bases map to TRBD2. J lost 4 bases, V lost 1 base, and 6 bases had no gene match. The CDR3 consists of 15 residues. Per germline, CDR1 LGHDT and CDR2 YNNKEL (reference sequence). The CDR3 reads CASSQVGRRGETQYF. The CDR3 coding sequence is TGTGCCAGCAGCCAAGTCGGGAGGCGGGGAGAGACCCAGTACTTC.

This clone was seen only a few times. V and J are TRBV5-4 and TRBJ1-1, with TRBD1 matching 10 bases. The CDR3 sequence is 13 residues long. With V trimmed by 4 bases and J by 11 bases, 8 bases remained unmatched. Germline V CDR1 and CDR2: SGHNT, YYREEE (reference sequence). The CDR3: CASSGRDRGDAFF. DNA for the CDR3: TGTGCCAGCAGCGGGAGGGACAGGGGTGATGCTTTCTTT.

DNA of the CDR3: TGTGCCAGCAGCTTAGACCCAACTTCGGCAGGGAGGTCGGAGCAGTACTTC. Translated: CASSLDPTSAGRSEQYF. The chain joins TRBV7-8 to TRBJ2-7; D may be TRBD2 (6 bases). The CDR3 contains 17 residues. Trimming stripped 1 base from V and 7 bases from J, with 23 bases between. The germline V gene has CDR1 SGHVS and CDR2 FQNEAQ.

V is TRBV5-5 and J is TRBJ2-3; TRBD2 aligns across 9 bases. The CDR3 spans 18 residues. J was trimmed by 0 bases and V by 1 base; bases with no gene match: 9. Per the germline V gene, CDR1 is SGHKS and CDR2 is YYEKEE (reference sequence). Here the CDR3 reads CASSLRATSGTSTDTQYF. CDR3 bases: TGTGCCAGCAGCTTGAGGGCGACTAGCGGAACTAGCACAGATACGCAGTATTTT.

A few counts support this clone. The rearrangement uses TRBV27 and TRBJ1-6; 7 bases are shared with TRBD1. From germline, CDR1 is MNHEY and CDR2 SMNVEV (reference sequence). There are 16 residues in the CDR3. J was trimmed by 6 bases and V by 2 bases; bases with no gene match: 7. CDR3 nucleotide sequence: TGTGCCAGCAGTTTAAACGGGAGACAGGGTAATTCACCCCTCCACTTT. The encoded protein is CASSLNGRQGNSPLHF.

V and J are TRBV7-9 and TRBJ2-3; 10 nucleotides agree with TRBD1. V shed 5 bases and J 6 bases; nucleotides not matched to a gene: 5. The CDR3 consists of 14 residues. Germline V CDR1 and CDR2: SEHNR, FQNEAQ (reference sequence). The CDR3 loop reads CASSADRGLDTQYF. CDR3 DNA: TGTGCCAGCAGCGCTGACAGGGGGCTGGATACGCAGTATTTT. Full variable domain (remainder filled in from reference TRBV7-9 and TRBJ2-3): DTGVSQNPRHKITKRGQNVTFRCDPISEHNRLYWYRQTLGQGPEFLTYFQNEAQLEKSRLLSDRFSAERPKGSFSTLEIQRTEQGDSAMYLCASSADRGLDTQYFGPGTRLTVL.

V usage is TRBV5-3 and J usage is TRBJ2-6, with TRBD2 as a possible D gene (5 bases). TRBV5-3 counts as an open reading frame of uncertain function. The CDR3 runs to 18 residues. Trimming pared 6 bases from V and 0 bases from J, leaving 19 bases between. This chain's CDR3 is CARTNRGPENSGANVLTF. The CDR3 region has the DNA TGTGCCAGAACCAACCGCGGGCCAGAGAACTCTGGGGCCAACGTCCTGACTTTC.

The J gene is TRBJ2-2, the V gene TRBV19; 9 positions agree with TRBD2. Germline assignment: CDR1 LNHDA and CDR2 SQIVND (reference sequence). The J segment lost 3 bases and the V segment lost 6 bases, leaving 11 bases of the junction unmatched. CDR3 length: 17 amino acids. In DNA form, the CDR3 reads TGTGCCAGTAGCGTAGTAGCGGGAGCGGGGCACACCGGGGAGCTGTTTTTT. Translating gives CASSVVAGAGHTGELFF.

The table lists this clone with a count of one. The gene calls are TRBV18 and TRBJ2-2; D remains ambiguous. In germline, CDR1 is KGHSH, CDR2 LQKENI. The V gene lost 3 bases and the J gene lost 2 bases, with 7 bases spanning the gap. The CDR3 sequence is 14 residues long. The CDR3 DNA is TGTGCCAGCTCACCCTATATAAACACCGGGGAGCTGTTTTTT. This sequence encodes CASSPYINTGELFF.

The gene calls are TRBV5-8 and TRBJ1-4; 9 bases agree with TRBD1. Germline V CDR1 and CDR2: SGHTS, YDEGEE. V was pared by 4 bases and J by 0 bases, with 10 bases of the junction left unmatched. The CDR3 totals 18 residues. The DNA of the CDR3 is TGTGCCAGCAGCGCCCGTCCGGGACAGGGTTCAACTAATGAAAAACTGTTTTTT. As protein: CASSARPGQGSTNEKLFF.

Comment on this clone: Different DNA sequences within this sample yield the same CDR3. CDR3 sequence: CASSTGGGSGELFF. The CDR3 nucleotides read TGTGCCAGCAGTACAGGGGGGGGGAGCGGGGAGCTGTTTTTT. V is TRBV7-3 and J is TRBJ2-2, with a possible D match to TRBD1 (8 bases). V lost 6 bases and J lost 7, with 15 bases in between. CDR3 length: 14 amino acids. Germline loops: CDR1 SGHTA, CDR2 FQGTGA.

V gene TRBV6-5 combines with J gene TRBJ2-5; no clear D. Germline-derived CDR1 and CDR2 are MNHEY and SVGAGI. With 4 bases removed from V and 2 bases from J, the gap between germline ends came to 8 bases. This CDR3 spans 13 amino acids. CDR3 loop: CASSLTHQETQYF. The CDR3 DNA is TGTGCCAGCAGTTTGACACATCAAGAGACCCAGTACTTC.

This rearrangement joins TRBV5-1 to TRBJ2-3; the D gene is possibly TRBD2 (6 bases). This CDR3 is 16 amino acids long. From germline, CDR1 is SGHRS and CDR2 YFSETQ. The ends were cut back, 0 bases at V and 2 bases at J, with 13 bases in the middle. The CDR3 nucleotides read TGCGCCAGCAGCTTGGCGGTTAGCGGCGACACAGATACGCAGTATTTT. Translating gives CASSLAVSGDTDTQYF.

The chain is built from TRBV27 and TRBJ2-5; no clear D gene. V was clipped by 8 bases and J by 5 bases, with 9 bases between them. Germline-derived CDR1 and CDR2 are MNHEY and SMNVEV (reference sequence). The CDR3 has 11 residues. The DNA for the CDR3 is TGTGCCAGCCAGTGGCTTGAGACCCAGTACTTC. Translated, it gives CASQWLETQYF.

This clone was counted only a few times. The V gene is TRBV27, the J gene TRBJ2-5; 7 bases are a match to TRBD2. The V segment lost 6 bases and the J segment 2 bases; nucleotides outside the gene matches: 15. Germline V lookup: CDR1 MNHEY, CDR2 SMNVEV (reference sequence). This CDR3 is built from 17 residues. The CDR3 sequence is CASRRHAGVGGQETQYF. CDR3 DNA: TGTGCCAGCAGACGCCATGCGGGAGTTGGGGGGCAAGAGACCCAGTACTTC.

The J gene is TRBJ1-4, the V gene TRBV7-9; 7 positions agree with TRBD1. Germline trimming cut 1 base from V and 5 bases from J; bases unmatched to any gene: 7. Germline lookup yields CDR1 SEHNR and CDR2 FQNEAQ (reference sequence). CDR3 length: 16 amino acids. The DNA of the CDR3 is TGTGCCAGCAGCTTAGGTGAGACAGGGCAGAATGAAAAACTGTTTTTT. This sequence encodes CASSLGETGQNEKLFF.

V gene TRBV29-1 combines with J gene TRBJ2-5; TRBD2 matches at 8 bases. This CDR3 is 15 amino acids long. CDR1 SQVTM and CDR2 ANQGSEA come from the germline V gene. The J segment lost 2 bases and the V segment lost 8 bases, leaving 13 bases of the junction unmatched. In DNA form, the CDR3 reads TGCAGCACATATCGACTAGCGATTCATCAAGAGACCCAGTACTTC. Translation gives CSTYRLAIHQETQYF.

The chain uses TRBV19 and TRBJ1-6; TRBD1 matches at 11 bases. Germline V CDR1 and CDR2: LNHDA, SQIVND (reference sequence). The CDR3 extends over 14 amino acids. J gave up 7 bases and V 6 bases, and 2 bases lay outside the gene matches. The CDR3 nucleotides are TGTGCCAGTAGGGGGACAGGGGGAAATTCACCCCTCCACTTT. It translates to CASRGTGGNSPLHF.

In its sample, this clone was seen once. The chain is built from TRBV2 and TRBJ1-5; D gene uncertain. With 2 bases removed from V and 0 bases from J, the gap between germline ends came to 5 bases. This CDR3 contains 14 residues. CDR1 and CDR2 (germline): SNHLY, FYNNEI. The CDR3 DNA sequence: TGTGCCAGCAGTGAACGCAGTAGCAATCAGCCCCAGCATTTT. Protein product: CASSERSSNQPQHF.

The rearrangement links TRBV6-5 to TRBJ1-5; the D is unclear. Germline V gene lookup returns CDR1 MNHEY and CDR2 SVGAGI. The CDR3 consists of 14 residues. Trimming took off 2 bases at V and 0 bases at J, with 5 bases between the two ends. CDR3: CASSYRGSNQPQHF. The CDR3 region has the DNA TGTGCCAGCAGTTACCGGGGTAGCAATCAGCCCCAGCATTTT.

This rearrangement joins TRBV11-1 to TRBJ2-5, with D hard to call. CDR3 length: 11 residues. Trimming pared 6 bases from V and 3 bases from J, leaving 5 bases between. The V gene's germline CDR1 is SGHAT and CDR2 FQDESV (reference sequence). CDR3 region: CASSRKETQYF. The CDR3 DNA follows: TGTGCCAGCAGTAGAAAAGAGACCCAGTACTTC.

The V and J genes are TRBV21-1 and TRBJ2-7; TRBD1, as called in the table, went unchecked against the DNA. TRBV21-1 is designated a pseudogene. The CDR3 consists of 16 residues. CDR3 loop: CASTKPGQGRAYEQYF. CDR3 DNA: TGTGCCAGCACCAAACCGGGACAGGGCCGAGCCTACGAGCAGTACTTC.